A selection of T cell receptor beta chains follows, all from one sample in a study of blood T cell repertoires in COVID-19. TCRdb keeps only in-frame clones here, not all; method: immunoSEQ multiplex PCR. The sample includes around 250,000 clones, less than 90% of them seen just once. Sequencing was done on a sample of peripheral blood. Receptor source: a man aged 60 to 75 with acute or convalescent COVID-19. CDR3s include the opening cysteine and the closing phenylalanine or tryptophan. Fields, in order: J gene, V gene, clone size, D gene, CDR3 length, CDR3 DNA, CDR3 protein. The D gene is left open where the match is weak. Clone size is given for some rows only: seen once, a few or many times, or a class if the clone is expanded.

J gene: TRBJ1-5; V gene: TRBV23-1; clone size: NA; D gene: TRBD1; CDR3 length: 15; CDR3 DNA: TGCGCCAGCAGTCGGGACAGGGAATTCAATCAGCCCCAGCATTTT; CDR3 protein: CASSRDREFNQPQHF
J gene: TRBJ1-1; V gene: TRBV6-2/TRBV6-3; clone size: NA; D gene: TRBD1; CDR3 length: 16; CDR3 DNA: TGTGCCAGCAGCGGGGACAGGGTCTCAACTAACACTGAAGCTTTCTTT; CDR3 protein: CASSGDRVSTNTEAFF
J gene: TRBJ2-3; V gene: TRBV18; clone size: NA; D gene: NA; CDR3 length: 15; CDR3 DNA: TGTGCCAGCTCCTTCACCGCGAGAGCGGCAGATACGCAGTATTTT; CDR3 protein: CASSFTARAADTQYF
J gene: TRBJ1-4; V gene: TRBV6-2/TRBV6-3; clone size: NA; D gene: TRBD1; CDR3 length: 14; CDR3 DNA: TGTGCCAGCAACCCGACAGGGGGCGATGAAAAACTGTTTTTT; CDR3 protein: CASNPTGGDEKLFF
J gene: TRBJ2-1; V gene: TRBV27; clone size: once; D gene: NA; CDR3 length: 18; CDR3 DNA: TGTGCCAGCAGTTTGGAGTTTGCGCGGAGGGGCTCCTACAATGAGCAGTTCTTC; CDR3 protein: CASSLEFARRGSYNEQFF
J gene: TRBJ1-3; V gene: TRBV7-9; clone size: NA; D gene: NA; CDR3 length: 14; CDR3 DNA: TGTGCCAGCAGCCCCCGTCGGTCTGGAAACACCATATATTTT; CDR3 protein: CASSPRRSGNTIYF
J gene: TRBJ2-2; V gene: TRBV24-1; clone size: NA; D gene: TRBD1; CDR3 length: 14; CDR3 DNA: TGTGCCACCTCCGGGACAGGGTTCACCGGGGAGCTGTTTTTT; CDR3 protein: CATSGTGFTGELFF
J gene: TRBJ1-5; V gene: TRBV6-2/TRBV6-3; clone size: NA; D gene: TRBD1; CDR3 length: 16; CDR3 DNA: TGTGCCAGCAGTTACCCCGGGGACAGGGCTAATCAGCCCCAGCATTTT; CDR3 protein: CASSYPGDRANQPQHF
J gene: TRBJ1-4; V gene: TRBV3-1/TRBV3-2; clone size: NA; D gene: NA; CDR3 length: 16; CDR3 DNA: TGTGCCAGCAGCCCCGTTAGGACAGCAACTAATGAAAAACTGTTTTTT; CDR3 protein: CASSPVRTATNEKLFF
J gene: TRBJ1-4; V gene: TRBV9; clone size: NA; D gene: TRBD1; CDR3 length: 15; CDR3 DNA: TGTGCCAGCAGCCTAGGACAGGTTCAGAATGAAAAACTGTTTTTT; CDR3 protein: CASSLGQVQNEKLFF
J gene: TRBJ2-3; V gene: TRBV11-3; clone size: NA; D gene: NA; CDR3 length: 15; CDR3 DNA: TGTGCCAGCACTACTACGACAGGTTATACTGATACGCAGTATTTT; CDR3 protein: CASTTTTGYTDTQYF
J gene: TRBJ1-1; V gene: TRBV20-1; clone size: NA; D gene: NA; CDR3 length: 13; CDR3 DNA: TGCAGTGCTAGTCCGGGGTTGAACACTGAAGCTTTCTTT; CDR3 protein: CSASPGLNTEAFF
J gene: TRBJ2-1; V gene: TRBV3-1/TRBV3-2; clone size: once; D gene: TRBD2; CDR3 length: 16; CDR3 DNA: TGTGCCAGCAGCCAGGTAGCGGGGGGGCTTCTCGGTGAGCAGTTCTTC; CDR3 protein: CASSQVAGGLLGEQFF
J gene: TRBJ2-5; V gene: TRBV4-3; clone size: NA; D gene: NA; CDR3 length: 12; CDR3 DNA: TGCGCCAGCAGCCAAGTGGGGGCGACCCAGTACTTC; CDR3 protein: CASSQVGATQYF
J gene: TRBJ2-1; V gene: TRBV6-4; clone size: few; D gene: TRBD2; CDR3 length: 13; CDR3 DNA: TGTGCCAGCAGCGGGTCAGCGGGACGGGAGCAGTTCTTC; CDR3 protein: CASSGSAGREQFF
J gene: TRBJ2-1; V gene: TRBV10-3; clone size: NA; D gene: NA; CDR3 length: 12; CDR3 DNA: TGTGCCATCAGTGAGTTAGACAATGAGCAGTTCTTC; CDR3 protein: CAISELDNEQFF
J gene: TRBJ2-1; V gene: TRBV4-3; clone size: NA; D gene: TRBD2; CDR3 length: 14; CDR3 DNA: TGCGCCAGCAGCCAAGATGGACTAGAAAATGAGCAGTTCTTC; CDR3 protein: CASSQDGLENEQFF
J gene: TRBJ1-5; V gene: TRBV10-3; clone size: NA; D gene: TRBD1; CDR3 length: 16; CDR3 DNA: TGTGCCATCAGTGAGTCCGGGACAGGGAGCAATCAGCCCCAGCATTTT; CDR3 protein: CAISESGTGSNQPQHF
J gene: TRBJ1-4; V gene: TRBV25-1; clone size: NA; D gene: NA; CDR3 length: 17; CDR3 DNA: TGTGCCAGCAGTGAATTTGGGGCAGGCACAACTAATGAAAAACTGTTTTTT; CDR3 protein: CASSEFGAGTTNEKLFF
J gene: TRBJ1-2; V gene: TRBV18; clone size: NA; D gene: TRBD1; CDR3 length: 14; CDR3 DNA: TGTGCCAGCTCCCAGGGGGCAGGCAACTATGGCTACACCTTC; CDR3 protein: CASSQGAGNYGYTF
J gene: TRBJ2-4; V gene: TRBV4-2; clone size: NA; D gene: NA; CDR3 length: 15; CDR3 DNA: TGTGCCAGCAGCCCTGTGGGCGAGGGCAAAAACATTCAGTACTTC; CDR3 protein: CASSPVGEGKNIQYF
J gene: TRBJ1-2; V gene: TRBV7-3; clone size: NA; D gene: TRBD1; CDR3 length: 14; CDR3 DNA: TGTGCCAGCAGCCCGGGACAGGGGGACTATGGCTACACCTTC; CDR3 protein: CASSPGQGDYGYTF
J gene: TRBJ1-4; V gene: TRBV24-1; clone size: NA; D gene: TRBD1; CDR3 length: 20; CDR3 DNA: TGTGCCACCAGCCCCAAATTGAGGGCAGGGGGTTCCGATCTAGGTGAAAAACTGTTTTTT; CDR3 protein: CATSPKLRAGGSDLGEKLFF
J gene: TRBJ1-2; V gene: TRBV4-2; clone size: NA; D gene: NA; CDR3 length: 16; CDR3 DNA: TGTGCCAGCAGCCAAGTAGATGGGGGGACTAACTATGGCTACACCTTC; CDR3 protein: CASSQVDGGTNYGYTF
J gene: TRBJ2-7; V gene: TRBV7-9; clone size: NA; D gene: TRBD2; CDR3 length: 14; CDR3 DNA: TGTGCCAGCAGCTCTGGCGGGAGGGCCCTCGAGCAGTACTTC; CDR3 protein: CASSSGGRALEQYF